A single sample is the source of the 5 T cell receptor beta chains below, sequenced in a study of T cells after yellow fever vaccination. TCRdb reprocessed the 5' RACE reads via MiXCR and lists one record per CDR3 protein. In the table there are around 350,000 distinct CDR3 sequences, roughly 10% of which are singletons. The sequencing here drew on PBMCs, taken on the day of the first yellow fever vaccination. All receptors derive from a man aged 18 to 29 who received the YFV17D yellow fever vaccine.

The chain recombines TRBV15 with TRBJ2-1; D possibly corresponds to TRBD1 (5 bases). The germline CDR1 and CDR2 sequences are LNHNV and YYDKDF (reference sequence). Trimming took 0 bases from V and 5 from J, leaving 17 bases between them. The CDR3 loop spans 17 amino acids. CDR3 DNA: TGTGCCACCAGCAGAGAGTATGGCAGGGCCGTGCACAATGAGCAGTTCTTC. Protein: CATSREYGRAVHNEQFF. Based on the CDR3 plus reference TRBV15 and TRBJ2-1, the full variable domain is DAMVIQNPRYQVTQFGKPVTLSCSQTLNHNVMYWYQQKSSQAPKLLFHYYDKDFNNEADTPDNFQSRRPNTSFCFLDIRSPGLGDTAMYLCATSREYGRAVHNEQFFGPGTRLTVL.

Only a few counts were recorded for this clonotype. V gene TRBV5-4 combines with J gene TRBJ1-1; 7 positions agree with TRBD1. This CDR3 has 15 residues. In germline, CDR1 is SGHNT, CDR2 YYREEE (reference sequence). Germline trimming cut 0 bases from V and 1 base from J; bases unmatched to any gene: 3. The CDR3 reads CASSLETGKNTEAFF. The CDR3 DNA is TGTGCCAGCAGCTTGGAGACAGGGAAGAACACTGAAGCTTTCTTT.

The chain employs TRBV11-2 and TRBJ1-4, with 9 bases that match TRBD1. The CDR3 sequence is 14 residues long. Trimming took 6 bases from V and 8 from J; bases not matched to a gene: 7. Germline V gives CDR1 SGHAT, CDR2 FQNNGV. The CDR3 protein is CASSRDRVREKLFF. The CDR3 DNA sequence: TGTGCCAGCAGTAGGGACAGGGTGAGGGAAAAACTGTTTTTT.

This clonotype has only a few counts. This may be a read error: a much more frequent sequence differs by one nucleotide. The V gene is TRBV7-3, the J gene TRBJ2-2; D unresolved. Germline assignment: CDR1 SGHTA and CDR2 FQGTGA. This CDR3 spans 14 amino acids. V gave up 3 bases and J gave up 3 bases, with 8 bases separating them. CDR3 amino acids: CASSFGWDTGELFF. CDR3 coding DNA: TGTGCCAGCAGCTTCGGGTGGGACACCGGGGAGCTGTTTTTT.

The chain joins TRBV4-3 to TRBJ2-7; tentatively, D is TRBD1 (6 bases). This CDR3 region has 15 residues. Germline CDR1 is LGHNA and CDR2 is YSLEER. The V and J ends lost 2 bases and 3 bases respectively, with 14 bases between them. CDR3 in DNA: TGCGCCAGCAGCCAACAAAAGGACAGATACTACGAGCAGTACTTC. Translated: CASSQQKDRYYEQYF.